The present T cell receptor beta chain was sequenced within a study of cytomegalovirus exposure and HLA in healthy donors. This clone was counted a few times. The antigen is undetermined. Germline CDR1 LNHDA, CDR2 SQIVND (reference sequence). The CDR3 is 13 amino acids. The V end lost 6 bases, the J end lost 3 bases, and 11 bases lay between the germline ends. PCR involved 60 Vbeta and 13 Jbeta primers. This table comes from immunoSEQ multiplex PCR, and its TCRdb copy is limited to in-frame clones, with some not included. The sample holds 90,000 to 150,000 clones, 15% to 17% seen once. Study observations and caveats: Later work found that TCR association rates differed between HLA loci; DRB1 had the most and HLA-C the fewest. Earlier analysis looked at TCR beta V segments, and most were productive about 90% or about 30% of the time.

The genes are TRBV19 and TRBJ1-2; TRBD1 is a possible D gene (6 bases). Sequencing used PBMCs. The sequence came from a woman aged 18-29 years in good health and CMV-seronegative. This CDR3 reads CASRSQGDYGYTF. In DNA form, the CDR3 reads TGTGCCAGTAGATCACAGGGTGACTATGGCTACACCTTC.